These T cell receptor beta chains were read from a single sample in a study of CD8 T cells in Susac syndrome. TCRdb redid the calling of the immunoSEQ multiplex PCR reads with MiXCR, one entry per CDR3 protein. The sample holds 110,000 to 150,000 distinct CDR3 sequences; roughly 95% are singletons and the top ten take roughly 0.08%. Sequenced material: CD4+ T cells from PBMCs. The receptors were gathered from a human donor with Susac syndrome. Both conserved end residues are trimmed from each CDR3. Each record gives: CDR3 length, V gene, J gene, CDR3 protein.

>14|TRBV7-2|TRBJ1-1
ASSLGPVGTGTEAF
>13|TRBV7-2|TRBJ1-2
ASGRSGQGTDGYT
>14|TRBV4-2|TRBJ2-2
ASSQEKELGTGELF
>12|TRBV6-4|TRBJ2-6
ASSVGAGANVLT
>11|TRBV6-6|TRBJ1-2
ASSYVTNYGYT
>15|TRBV21-1|TRBJ2-1
ASSKGARTSGKNEQF
>13|TRBV5-1|TRBJ2-2
ASSFSYRVDGELF
>13|TRBV5-1|TRBJ2-3
ASSLSRIDRDTQY
>12|TRBV29-1|TRBJ1-1
SVVGQGADAEAF
>12|TRBV7-9|TRBJ1-1
ASSLSTGSTEAF
>13|TRBV4-2|TRBJ2-6
ASSDEHSGANVLT
>13|TRBV15|TRBJ1-1
ATSRDGGVGTEAF
>12|TRBV19|TRBJ2-5
ASSLSKGQETQY
>9|TRBV5-4|TRBJ1-2
ASSTTEGYT
>11|TRBV20-1|TRBJ2-7
SVPGRIIYEQY
>11|TRBV12-3/TRBV12-4|TRBJ1-5
ASSLGTNQPQH
>12|TRBV2|TRBJ1-5
ASSGWGSNQPQH
>13|TRBV20-1|TRBJ2-7
SAPPLGGQTYEQY
>14|TRBV6-6|TRBJ1-1
ASTQGSRGSGTEAF
>8|TRBV29-1|TRBJ2-1
SVGTYEQF
>12|TRBV12-3/TRBV12-4|TRBJ2-3
ASSFSGREDTQY
>11|TRBV5-6|TRBJ1-1
ASSLAANTEAF
>12|TRBV11-2|TRBJ2-1
ASSLDRAHNEQF
>13|TRBV7-6|TRBJ2-1
ASSLTRQGNNEQF
>12|TRBV29-1|TRBJ2-6
SAEGFSGANVLT
>10|TRBV7-2|TRBJ2-1
ASSLVGVEQF
>11|TRBV4-2|TRBJ2-7
ASSQSSDYEQY
>13|TRBV7-9|TRBJ2-1
ASSSTSGRYNEQF
>12|TRBV5-6|TRBJ2-1
ASSLAGRGGEQF
>10|TRBV29-1|TRBJ2-5
SVYNYQETQY
>9|TRBV12-3/TRBV12-4|TRBJ2-7
ASRASGEQY
>14|TRBV3-1|TRBJ2-3
ASSQRLAGVTDTQY
>10|TRBV7-2|TRBJ2-1
ASSLETNEQF
>12|TRBV28|TRBJ1-1
ASSPWGGKTEAF
>14|TRBV11-2|TRBJ2-1
ASSLIRRGAENEQF
>13|TRBV7-2|TRBJ1-5
ASSLGRGGNQPQH
>11|TRBV10-3|TRBJ1-1
AMQGARRTEAF
>18|TRBV28|TRBJ2-2
ASSTARDRRSLANTGELF
>13|TRBV3-1|TRBJ1-2
ASSQEGYRNYGYT
>13|TRBV4-1|TRBJ2-6
ASSQDDSGANVLT
>10|TRBV5-1|TRBJ2-3
ASSWGSDTQY